Below, 12 T cell receptor beta chains from the same sample are listed, as sequenced in a study of blood T cell repertoires in COVID-19. Here immunoSEQ multiplex PCR was the method, and the copy in TCRdb shows in-frame clones only, minus some. Of 210,000 or so clones in the sample, 70% to 90% were seen once. What was sequenced was PBMCs or T cells enriched from blood (not recorded which). These receptors were collected from a man in his thirties or forties who had recovered from COVID-19.

Only one count was recorded for this clone. The chain joins TRBV19 to TRBJ1-3, with unresolved D. This CDR3 contains 15 residues. Deletions cut 6 bases from V and 1 base from J, with 13 bases between. Germline V gene sequence: CDR1 LNHDA, CDR2 SQIVND (reference sequence). CDR3 amino acids: CASSDTQASGNTIYF. CDR3 nucleotides: TGTGCCAGTAGCGATACCCAGGCTTCTGGAAACACCATATATTTT.

This chain joins TRBV14 and TRBJ2-7, with a tentative D call TRBD2 (6 bases). The V and J ends lost 0 bases and 0 bases respectively, with 18 bases between them. Per germline, CDR1 SGHDN and CDR2 FVKESK. The CDR3 sequence is 18 residues long. CDR3 sequence reads: CASSQDYSSGGFSYEQYF. The CDR3 nucleotides are TGTGCCAGCAGCCAAGATTATTCGTCAGGAGGGTTCTCCTACGAGCAGTACTTC.

The CDR3 DNA reads as TGTGCCAGCAGCTCCCCGGGGGGGCGCGGATACGAGCAGTACTTC. Translating gives CASSSPGGRGYEQYF. J is TRBJ2-7 and V is TRBV28; 8 bases map to TRBD2. Germline V gene lookup returns CDR1 MDHEN and CDR2 SYDVKM. Losses at the gene ends were 6 bases for V and 4 bases for J; bases not matched to a gene: 11. The CDR3 is 15 residues long.

This clone occurred once. The gene calls are TRBV3-1 (or the pseudogene TRBV3-2) and TRBJ1-6; D perhaps matches TRBD1 (5 bases). Germline CDR1 reads LGHDT; CDR2 reads YNNKEL (reference sequence). V lost 3 bases and J 7 bases, leaving 13 bases between the germline ends. This CDR3 spans 15 amino acids. The CDR3 DNA is TGTGCCAGCAGCCAGGCGGGACCTGGGAATTCACCCCTCCACTTT. Protein product: CASSQAGPGNSPLHF.

V and J are TRBV24-1 and TRBJ1-2; 7 nucleotides align to TRBD1. With 4 bases clipped from V and 5 bases from J, the junction kept 12 bases outside the gene matches. Germline CDR1 and CDR2: KGHDR and SFDVKD. The CDR3 has 16 residues. CDR3 coding DNA: TGTGCCACCAGTGACCCGGGATCAACAGGGGATTATGGCTACACCTTC. As protein: CATSDPGSTGDYGYTF.

This rearrangement joins TRBV2 to TRBJ2-2; TRBD2 matches at 8 bases. V gave up 7 bases and J gave up 3 bases; unmatched junction bases: 7. This CDR3 comprises 15 residues. Germline loops: CDR1 SNHLY, CDR2 FYNNEI. CDR3 sequence (DNA): TGTGCCAGCATTCAACTAGCGGAGCACACCGGGGAGCTGTTTTTT. Translation: CASIQLAEHTGELFF.

The chain links TRBV18 to TRBJ2-7; TRBD2 matches 11 bases. Trimming at V came to 3 bases and at J to 1 base, leaving 5 bases not matched to a gene. This CDR3 has 16 amino acids. Germline CDR1 is KGHSH and CDR2 is LQKENI. The CDR3 spells CASSPPGLAESYEQYF. For the CDR3, the DNA is TGTGCCAGCTCACCGCCGGGACTAGCGGAGTCCTACGAGCAGTACTTC. Together with reference TRBV18 and TRBJ2-7, the CDR3 gives the full variable domain: NAGVMQNPRHLVRRRGQEARLRCSPMKGHSHVYWYRQLPEEGLKFMVYLQKENIIDESGMPKERFSAEFPKEGPSILRIQQVVRGDSAAYFCASSPPGLAESYEQYFGPGTRLTVT.

This chain connects TRBV7-9 to TRBJ1-2; no definite D call. The CDR3 covers 16 residues. Germline V gene sequence: CDR1 SEHNR, CDR2 FQNEAQ (reference sequence). Trimming stripped 1 base from V and 2 bases from J, with 14 bases between. The CDR3 DNA is TGTGCCAGCAGCTTAGTGCGGAGTGTTCAGAACTATGGCTACACCTTC. Protein sequence: CASSLVRSVQNYGYTF.

The chain joins TRBV7-9 to TRBJ2-7, with TRBD1 as a possible D gene (6 bases). Trimming stripped 1 base from V and 6 bases from J, with 22 bases between. The CDR3 is 17 amino acids. Germline values: CDR1 SEHNR, CDR2 FQNEAQ (reference sequence). CDR3 in DNA: TGTGCCAGCAGCTTAGGGGGGACACGAGGGAAGATTCTCGAGCAGTACTTC. Translating it yields CASSLGGTRGKILEQYF.

This chain connects TRBV7-3 to TRBJ2-3, with 12 nucleotides matching TRBD2. V shed 4 bases, J shed 6 bases, and the junction held 2 bases outside the gene matches. The CDR3 runs to 14 residues. Germline values: CDR1 SGHTA, CDR2 FQGTGA. DNA for the CDR3: TGTGCCAGCAGCTCTAGCGGGGGGGCTGATACGCAGTATTTT. It translates to CASSSSGGADTQYF.

This chain's CDR3 is CASSQDRSTRKNIQYF. The CDR3, as DNA: TGTGCCAGCAGCCAAGACCGATCGACAAGAAAAAACATTCAGTACTTC. The rearrangement links TRBV3-1 (or the pseudogene TRBV3-2) to TRBJ2-4; no firm D call. The germline CDR1 and CDR2 sequences are LGHDT and YNNKEL (reference sequence). The CDR3 consists of 16 residues. Between the trimmed V and J ends, which lost 0 bases and 4 bases, there was a span of 13 bases.

The rearrangement uses TRBV4-2 and TRBJ1-2; D is possibly TRBD1 (6 bases). The CDR3 is 21 amino acids. CDR1 LGHNA and CDR2 YNFKEQ come from the germline V gene. Trimming stripped 0 bases from V and 4 bases from J, with 30 bases between. This chain's CDR3 is CASSQDGGRGLLTTLSYGYTF. CDR3 DNA: TGTGCCAGCAGCCAAGATGGCGGCAGGGGCCTGCTAACAACCCTTTCCTATGGCTACACCTTC.